What follows are 30 T cell receptor beta chains derived from one specimen sequenced in a study of shared clonotypes between healthy human individuals. Only in-frame clones appear in the TCRdb table, and some are missing; sequencing was by immunoSEQ multiplex PCR. This table holds approximately 1,000,000 clones, 70% to 80% found once. Input material: memory CD4+ T cells from PBMCs. Subset denoted: CD45RA-negative fraction. Receptor source: a man between 18 and 35 years old in good health. Some clones in this sample may be carry-over from other donors' samples.

This clone has just a few counts. J is TRBJ1-3 and V is TRBV18; 8 nucleotides align to TRBD1. V shed 3 bases and J 4 bases; nucleotides not matched to a gene: 11. Germline V lookup: CDR1 KGHSH, CDR2 LQKENI. The CDR3 runs 17 residues. CDR3: CASSPRALRDRGNTIYF. In DNA, the CDR3 is TGTGCCAGCTCACCTAGGGCCCTACGGGACAGGGGAAACACCATATATTTT.

This clone has just one count. This chain uses TRBV5-1 with TRBJ2-6; 9 bases match TRBD1. CDR1 is SGHRS and CDR2 is YFSETQ in the germline V gene. The CDR3 is 19 amino acids. Trimming at V came to 4 bases and at J to 3 bases, leaving 14 bases not matched to a gene. CDR3 DNA: TGCGCCAGCAGCCCGCGCCTCGGACAGGGGTCAAGTGGGGCCAACGTCCTGACTTTC. Translated: CASSPRLGQGSSGANVLTF.

This clone was counted ten times or more. The chain links TRBV6-5 to TRBJ2-1; 9 nucleotides match TRBD2. There are 16 residues in the CDR3. Germline-derived CDR1 and CDR2 are MNHEY and SVGAGI. The junction had 5 bases not matched to a gene; V was cut back by 4 bases and J by 1 base. CDR3 DNA: TGTGCCAGCAGTTCTAGGACTAGCGTGTCCTACAATGAGCAGTTCTTC. This gives the protein CASSSRTSVSYNEQFF.

As concerns this clone: Additional DNA sequences in this sample encode the identical CDR3. The chain has TRBV5-1 and TRBJ2-3; 10 nucleotides agree with TRBD1. Germline V gene sequence: CDR1 SGHRS, CDR2 YFSETQ. This CDR3 region has 15 residues. Germline trimming cut 4 bases from V and 3 bases from J; bases unmatched to any gene: 5. CDR3: CASSRDRGPTDTQYF. CDR3 nucleotide sequence: TGCGCCAGCAGCCGGGACAGGGGACCGACAGATACGCAGTATTTT.

The chain combines TRBV5-1 with TRBJ2-1, with 11 bases matching TRBD2. V lost 0 bases, J lost 7 bases, and 6 bases stayed unmatched. Germline assignment: CDR1 SGHRS and CDR2 YFSETQ. The CDR3 consists of 16 residues. The CDR3, as DNA: TGCGCCAGCAGCTTGGTGTCTAGCGGGAGGTCTAATGAGCAGTTCTTC. It encodes CASSLVSSGRSNEQFF.

The chain joins TRBV7-3 to TRBJ1-2; no firm D call. Trimming removed 5 bases at V and 5 bases at J, with 15 bases between. The CDR3 loop spans 14 amino acids. Germline V gene sequence: CDR1 SGHTA, CDR2 FQGTGA. The CDR3 is CASSLAGSSYGYTF. The DNA of the CDR3 is TGTGCCAGCAGCCTAGCAGGCTCCTCTTATGGCTACACCTTC. The variable domain in full, with the rest retrieved from reference TRBV7-3 and TRBJ1-2, is GAGVSQTPSNKVTEKGKYVELRCDPISGHTALYWYRQSLGQGPEFLIYFQGTGAADDSGLPNDRFFAVRPEGSVSTLKIQRTERGDSAVYLCASSLAGSSYGYTFGSGTRLTVV.

The chain carries TRBV28 and TRBJ1-2; no definite D call. The CDR3 sequence is 12 residues long. Looked up from germline, CDR1 is MDHEN and CDR2 is SYDVKM. Deletions cut 6 bases from V and 2 bases from J, with 7 bases between. CDR3 nucleotide sequence: TGTGCCAGCAGGGTATCCAACTATGGCTACACCTTC. It yields the protein CASRVSNYGYTF.

This chain connects TRBV29-1 to TRBJ2-1; D gene unclear. The CDR3 consists of 15 residues. Trimming pared 6 bases from V and 0 bases from J, leaving 15 bases between. In germline, CDR1 is SQVTM, CDR2 ANQGSEA. The CDR3: CSVGYGYRSYNEQFF. The CDR3 bases are TGCAGCGTGGGGTACGGGTATCGCTCCTACAATGAGCAGTTCTTC.

The chain is built from TRBV9 and TRBJ2-7, with unresolved D. V dropped 1 base and J dropped 3 bases, with 14 bases sitting between them. The germline gives CDR1 SGDLS, CDR2 YYNGEE. CDR3 length: 15 amino acids. For the CDR3, the DNA is TGTGCCAGCAGCGTAACCGCGACGTCCCACTACGAGCAGTACTTC. Encoded protein: CASSVTATSHYEQYF.

The chain has TRBV27 and TRBJ2-2, with D uncertain. This CDR3 spans 17 amino acids. Germline V gene data show CDR1 as MNHEY and CDR2 as SMNVEV (reference sequence). Trimming cost V 7 bases and J 5 bases, with 23 bases left between them. This chain's CDR3 is CASTPRPASSDTGELFF. The CDR3 DNA follows: TGTGCCAGCACCCCCCGGCCAGCTTCTTCGGATACCGGGGAGCTGTTTTTT.

The chain combines TRBV10-1 with TRBJ2-3; 7 nucleotides match TRBD2. Germline trimming cut 5 bases from V and 1 base from J; bases unmatched to any gene: 3. CDR1 WNHNN and CDR2 SYGVQD come from the germline V gene (reference sequence). This CDR3 region has 14 residues. The CDR3 nucleotides read TGCGCCAGCAGTAGCGGGAAAGGCACAGATACGCAGTATTTT. This codes for CASSSGKGTDTQYF.

V is TRBV5-1 and J is TRBJ1-6, with unresolved D. The CDR3 has 17 residues. V lost 4 bases to trimming and J lost 7 bases, with 21 bases between them. CDR1 and CDR2 (germline): SGHRS, YFSETQ. CDR3: CASSPTGPREFNSPLHF. The CDR3 nucleotides read TGCGCCAGCAGCCCAACCGGGCCCCGGGAATTCAATTCACCCCTCCACTTT.

This clone occurred once. V usage is TRBV9 and J usage is TRBJ2-1; 7 nucleotides align to TRBD2. J gave up 0 bases and V 2 bases, and 5 bases lay outside the gene matches. The germline V gene encodes CDR1 SGDLS and CDR2 YYNGEE. The CDR3 contains 16 residues. The CDR3 protein is CASSVTAGFSYNEQFF. For the CDR3, the DNA is TGTGCCAGCAGCGTTACAGCGGGATTCTCCTACAATGAGCAGTTCTTC.

This chain joins TRBV28 and TRBJ1-2; D uncertain. Germline lookup yields CDR1 MDHEN and CDR2 SYDVKM. V lost 6 bases and J lost 4, with 12 bases in between. The CDR3 loop spans 13 amino acids. The CDR3 reads CASSSPLFYGYTF. CDR3 DNA: TGTGCCAGCAGCTCTCCCCTATTCTATGGCTACACCTTC.

The J gene is TRBJ2-3, the V gene TRBV7-6, with D uncertain. Germline CDR1 reads SGHVS; CDR2 reads FNYEAQ. V dropped 4 bases and J dropped 1 base, with 12 bases sitting between them. The CDR3 totals 15 residues. Here the CDR3 reads CASSSGVGGTDTQYF. Written as DNA, the CDR3 is TGTGCCAGCAGCTCTGGGGTGGGCGGCACAGATACGCAGTATTTT.

V usage is TRBV28 and J usage is TRBJ1-1; no firm D call. The CDR3 loop spans 15 amino acids. Germline V CDR1 and CDR2: MDHEN, SYDVKM. Trimming stripped 2 bases from V and 5 bases from J, with 15 bases between. CDR3 nucleotides: TGTGCCAGCAGTTTAGGGTACGGAAGCTGGACTGAAGCTTTCTTT. Its protein product is CASSLGYGSWTEAFF.

The V call is TRBV20-1, the J call TRBJ1-1, with D perhaps TRBD1 (6 bases). CDR1 is DFQATT and CDR2 is SNEGSKA in the germline V gene (reference sequence). CDR3 length: 11 amino acids. The V gene lost 7 bases and the J gene lost 5 bases, with 11 bases spanning the gap. CDR3 DNA: TGCAGTGGGGATACAGGGACTGAAGCTTTCTTT. Translation: CSGDTGTEAFF.

The V and J genes are TRBV27 and TRBJ2-1, with 10 bases aligning to TRBD2. The CDR3 contains 19 residues. V lost 5 bases, J lost 7 bases, and 20 bases stayed unmatched. Per germline, CDR1 MNHEY and CDR2 SMNVEV (reference sequence). CDR3 DNA: TGTGCCAGCAGTCCCCGCGGAACCTCGAGCGGGAGGGCTCGTAATGAGCAGTTCTTC. This gives the protein CASSPRGTSSGRARNEQFF.

V gene TRBV27 combines with J gene TRBJ2-7; 11 positions match TRBD2. J was trimmed by 5 bases and V by 3 bases; bases with no gene match: 6. The CDR3 is 15 amino acids. CDR1 and CDR2 from the germline V gene are MNHEY and SMNVEV (reference sequence). CDR3: CASSFVSGRAHEQYF. The CDR3, as DNA: TGTGCCAGCAGTTTTGTTAGCGGGAGGGCCCACGAGCAGTACTTC.

The chain recombines TRBV7-2 with TRBJ2-7; 12 nucleotides agree with TRBD2. This CDR3 has 15 amino acids. Germline V lookup: CDR1 SGHTA, CDR2 FQGNSA. Trimming cost V 6 bases and J 1 base; bases outside gene matches: 4. CDR3 DNA: TGTGCCAGCAGACGGACTAGCGGGACTTCCTACGAGCAGTACTTC. Protein product: CASRRTSGTSYEQYF.

The sample holds a few counts of this clone. The genes are TRBV28 and TRBJ2-1; unclear D gene. The germline gives CDR1 MDHEN, CDR2 SYDVKM. V lost 5 bases and J lost 7, with 6 bases in between. CDR3 length equals 11 residues. The CDR3 sequence is CASSVINEQFF. CDR3 in DNA: TGTGCCAGCAGTGTTATAAATGAGCAGTTCTTC. Variable domain in full (rest from reference TRBV28 and TRBJ2-1): DVKVTQSSRYLVKRTGEKVFLECVQDMDHENMFWYRQDPGLGLRLIYFSYDVKMKEKGDIPEGYSVSREKKERFSLILESASTNQTSMYLCASSVINEQFFGPGTRLTVL.

This clone was seen only a few times. Written as DNA, the CDR3 is TGTGCCAGCAGCGTAGTTGCGGATTCATACACCGGGGAGCTGTTTTTT. Translation: CASSVVADSYTGELFF. This rearrangement joins TRBV9 to TRBJ2-2; D gene ambiguous. The CDR3 runs 16 residues. Germline V gene sequence: CDR1 SGDLS, CDR2 YYNGEE. The V end was cut by 0 bases, the J end by 3 bases, with 12 bases between.

This chain uses TRBV7-9 with TRBJ1-4; TRBD1 matches 9 bases. Germline CDR1 reads SEHNR; CDR2 reads FQNEAQ (reference sequence). The CDR3 contains 19 residues. J lost 1 base, V lost 4 bases, and 13 bases had no gene match. The CDR3 DNA reads as TGTGCCAGCAGCTACTTCTACCGGACAGGGGTTAGAACTAATGAAAAACTGTTTTTT. This gives the protein CASSYFYRTGVRTNEKLFF.

V and J are TRBV10-2 and TRBJ1-2, with 8 bases lining up with TRBD1. Trimming took 3 bases from V and 4 from J; bases not matched to a gene: 4. From germline, CDR1 is WSHSY and CDR2 SAAADI. This CDR3 contains 14 residues. The CDR3 DNA reads TGCGCCAGCAGTGATCAGGGGGCTGGCTATGGCTACACCTTC. It yields the protein CASSDQGAGYGYTF.

The rearrangement links TRBV5-4 to TRBJ1-1; 9 bases are shared with TRBD1. The CDR3 runs 15 residues. Germline V gives CDR1 SGHNT, CDR2 YYREEE (reference sequence). V trimming: 3 bases; J trimming: 2 bases; junction bases outside the gene matches: 5. The CDR3 region has the DNA TGTGCCAGCAGCTCCTTGGACAGGGGAAACACTGAAGCTTTCTTT. Its translation is CASSSLDRGNTEAFF.

The rearrangement uses TRBV7-9 and TRBJ1-5, with D hard to call. Germline V gene lookup returns CDR1 SEHNR and CDR2 FQNEAQ (reference sequence). Between the trimmed V and J ends, which lost 1 base and 2 bases, there was a span of 9 bases. This CDR3 contains 15 residues. CDR3 nucleotide sequence: TGTGCCAGCAGCTTAGGATTGGGTGGCAATCAGCCCCAGCATTTT. Translated, it gives CASSLGLGGNQPQHF.

The V and J genes are TRBV6-1 and TRBJ1-5; D possibly corresponds to TRBD1 (5 bases). CDR1 MNHNS and CDR2 SASEGT come from the germline V gene. The ends were cut back, 6 bases at V and 3 bases at J, with 12 bases in the middle. This CDR3 is built from 14 residues. The chain's CDR3 is CASSVKGSNQPQHF. CDR3 sequence (DNA): TGTGCCAGCAGCGTCAAGGGGTCCAATCAGCCCCAGCATTTT.

The table lists this clone with many counts. The rearrangement uses TRBV2 and TRBJ2-7; 8 nucleotides match TRBD1. The CDR3 consists of 17 residues. The germline V gene encodes CDR1 SNHLY and CDR2 FYNNEI. The J segment lost 5 bases and the V segment lost 5 bases, leaving 17 bases of the junction unmatched. The CDR3: CASSQFTTGTGHDEQYF. The DNA of the CDR3 is TGTGCCAGCAGTCAATTTACAACCGGGACAGGTCACGACGAGCAGTACTTC. Full variable domain (remainder filled in from reference TRBV2 and TRBJ2-7): EPEVTQTPSHQVTQMGQEVILRCVPISNHLYFYWYRQILGQKVEFLVSFYNNEISEKSEIFDDQFSVERPDGSNFTLKIRSTKLEDSAMYFCASSQFTTGTGHDEQYFGPGTRLTVT.

In nucleotides, the CDR3 is TGTGCCAGCGTTCTTAGCACTGAAGCTTTCTTT. Encoded protein: CASVLSTEAFF. The chain employs TRBV6-6 and TRBJ1-1; D gene uncertain. The V gene's germline CDR1 is MNHNY and CDR2 SVGAGI (reference sequence). Trimming pared 8 bases from V and 4 bases from J, leaving 8 bases between. The CDR3 extends over 11 amino acids.

The CDR3 loop is CASSRPGTSGYEQYF. The CDR3 DNA reads as TGTGCCAGTAGCCGCCCCGGGACTAGCGGCTACGAGCAGTACTTC. The rearrangement links TRBV19 to TRBJ2-7, with TRBD2 matching 11 bases. CDR1 LNHDA and CDR2 SQIVND come from the germline V gene (reference sequence). Trimming removed 6 bases from V and 3 bases from J; junction bases left unmatched: 7. This CDR3 has 15 residues.